This T cell receptor beta chain was documented in a study of tumor-infiltrating lymphocytes in localized non-small cell lung cancer. TCRdb's table, derived via immunoSEQ multiplex PCR, lists solely in-frame clones and lacks some. The sample contains 12,000 or so clones, less than 85% of which appear only once. The CDR3 contains 15 residues. V dropped 7 bases and J dropped 4 bases, with 17 bases sitting between them. Germline CDR1 reads MNHNS; CDR2 reads SASEGT. V gene TRBV6-1 combines with J gene TRBJ1-3; D gene uncertain. This clonotype was sampled from a human donor with non-small cell lung cancer. The sequencing input was lung tumor tissue. The CDR3 bases are TGTGCCAGCATTAGAGGGTCGGCAGAAGGAAACACCATATATTTT. This sequence encodes CASIRGSAEGNTIYF.